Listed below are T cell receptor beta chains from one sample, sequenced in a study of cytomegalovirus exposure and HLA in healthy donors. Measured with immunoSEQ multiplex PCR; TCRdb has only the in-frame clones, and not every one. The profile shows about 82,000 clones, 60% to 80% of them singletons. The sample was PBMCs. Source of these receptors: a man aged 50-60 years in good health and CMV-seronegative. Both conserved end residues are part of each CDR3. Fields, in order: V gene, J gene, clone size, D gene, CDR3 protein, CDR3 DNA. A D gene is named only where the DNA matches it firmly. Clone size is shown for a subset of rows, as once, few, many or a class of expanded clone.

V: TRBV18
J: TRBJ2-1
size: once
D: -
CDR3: CASSPGHSYNEQFF
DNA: TGTGCCAGCTCCCCTGGACACTCTTACAATGAGCAGTTCTTC

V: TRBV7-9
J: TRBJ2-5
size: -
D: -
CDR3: CASSLIAPSETQYF
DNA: TGTGCCAGCAGCCTAATAGCGCCCTCGGAGACCCAGTACTTC

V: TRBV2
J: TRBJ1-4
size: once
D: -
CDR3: CASRDVGGNEKLFF
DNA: TGTGCCAGCAGAGACGTCGGAGGTAATGAAAAACTGTTTTTT

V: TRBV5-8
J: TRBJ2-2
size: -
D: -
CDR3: CASSWGENTGELFF
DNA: TGTGCCAGCAGCTGGGGAGAGAACACCGGGGAGCTGTTTTTT

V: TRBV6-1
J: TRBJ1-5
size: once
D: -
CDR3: CASSEAHGYNQPQHF
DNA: TGTGCCAGCAGTGAAGCGCACGGGTACAATCAGCCCCAGCATTTT

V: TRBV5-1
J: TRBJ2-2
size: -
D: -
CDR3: CASSFWTALAGELFF
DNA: TGCGCCAGCAGCTTTTGGACAGCCTTGGCCGGGGAGCTGTTTTTT

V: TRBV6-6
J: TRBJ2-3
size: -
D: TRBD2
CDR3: CASSLPAGTTDTQYF
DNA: TGTGCCAGCAGTCTGCCAGCGGGGACCACAGATACGCAGTATTTT

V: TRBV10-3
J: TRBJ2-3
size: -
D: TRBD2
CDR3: CATHFTGTINTDTQYF
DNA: TGTGCCACCCATTTTACCGGGACTATCAACACAGATACGCAGTATTTT

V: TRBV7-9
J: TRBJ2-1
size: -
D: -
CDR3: CASSSRDLQFF
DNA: TGTGCCAGCAGCTCGCGGGACTTGCAGTTCTTC

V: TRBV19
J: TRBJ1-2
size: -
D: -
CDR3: CASTLGNPRGGYTF
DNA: TGTGCCAGTACCTTGGGAAACCCGCGGGGTGGCTACACCTTC